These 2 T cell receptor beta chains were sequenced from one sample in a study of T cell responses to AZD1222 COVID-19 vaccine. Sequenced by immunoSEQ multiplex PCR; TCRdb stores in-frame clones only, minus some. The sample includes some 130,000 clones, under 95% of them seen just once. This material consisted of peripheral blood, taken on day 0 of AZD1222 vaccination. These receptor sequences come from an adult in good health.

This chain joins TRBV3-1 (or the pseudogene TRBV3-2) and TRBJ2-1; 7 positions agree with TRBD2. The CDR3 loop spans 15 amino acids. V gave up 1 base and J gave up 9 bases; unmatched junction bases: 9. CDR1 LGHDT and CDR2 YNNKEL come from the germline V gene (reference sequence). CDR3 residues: CASSQGGRLASEQFF. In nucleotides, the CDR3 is TGTGCCAGCAGCCAAGGGGGAAGACTAGCTAGTGAGCAGTTCTTC.

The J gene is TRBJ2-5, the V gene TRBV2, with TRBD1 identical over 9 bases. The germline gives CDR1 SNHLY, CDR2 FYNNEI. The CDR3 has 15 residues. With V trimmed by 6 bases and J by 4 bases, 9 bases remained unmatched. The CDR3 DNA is TGTGCCAGCAGAATGACCGGGACAGGGAGAGAGACCCAGTACTTC. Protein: CASRMTGTGRETQYF.